This entry lists 32 T cell receptor beta chains sequenced from one sample in a study of cytomegalovirus exposure and HLA in healthy donors. In the PCR, 60 Vbeta and 13 Jbeta primers were used. Method: immunoSEQ multiplex PCR; TCRdb's copy keeps in-frame clones and lacks some. Here the sample spans about 200,000 clones, approximately 86% being singletons. The sequenced material came from PBMCs. The receptors derive from a woman aged 25 to 39 in good health and CMV-seronegative.

There are a few counts of this clone. This rearrangement joins TRBV2 to TRBJ2-6; the match to TRBD2 covers 8 bases. V lost 6 bases, J lost 0 bases, and 4 bases stayed unmatched. Germline V gene data show CDR1 as SNHLY and CDR2 as FYNNEI. This CDR3 is 16 amino acids long. Here the CDR3 reads CASSHGGASGANVLTF. In nucleotides, the CDR3 is TGTGCCAGCAGCCACGGGGGGGCCTCTGGGGCCAACGTCCTGACTTTC.

A word on this clone: One end of the junction fails to match germline, which may point to a read error. This sequence joins TRBV28 and TRBJ1-4, with a weak D call TRBD1 (5 bases). The CDR3 spans 14 residues. Germline loops: CDR1 MDHEN, CDR2 SYDVKM. CDR3 protein: CASSLYRRAGTHYF. The DNA of the CDR3 is TGTGCCAGCAGTTTATATAGGAGGGCAGGGACGCATTATTTT. Full variable domain (outside the CDR3, taken from reference TRBV28 and TRBJ1-4): DVKVTQSSRYLVKRTGEKVFLECVQDMDHENMFWYRQDPGLGLRLIYFSYDVKMKEKGDIPEGYSVSREKKERFSLILESASTNQTSMYLCASSLYRRAGTHYFGSGTQLSVL.

CDR3 in amino acids: CASSALAGSFYNEQFF. CDR3 DNA: TGTGCCAGCAGCGCACTAGCGGGGAGTTTCTACAATGAGCAGTTCTTC. The V and J genes are TRBV11-2 and TRBJ2-1; 10 bases fit TRBD2. Germline V gene data show CDR1 as SGHAT and CDR2 as FQNNGV. The CDR3 covers 16 residues. The V segment lost 5 bases and the J segment 3 bases; nucleotides outside the gene matches: 7.

The chain employs TRBV5-1 and TRBJ2-6; 9 bases agree with TRBD1. The germline CDR1 and CDR2 sequences are SGHRS and YFSETQ. After removal of 3 bases from V and 3 bases from J, the junction contained 13 bases not matched to a gene. The CDR3 is made up of 19 amino acids. This CDR3 reads CASSSTTGQGPFGANVLTF. CDR3 nucleotides: TGCGCCAGCAGCTCAACAACGGGACAGGGACCCTTTGGGGCCAACGTCCTGACTTTC.

The CDR3 DNA reads TGCGCCAGCAGCTTCGGACAGCCGAACACCGGGGAGCTGTTTTTT. Translating it yields CASSFGQPNTGELFF. The chain has TRBV5-1 and TRBJ2-2; possibly TRBD1 for D (6 bases). Germline V gene sequence: CDR1 SGHRS, CDR2 YFSETQ. V lost 2 bases, J lost 0 bases, and 8 bases lay in between. This CDR3 contains 15 residues.

The rearrangement links TRBV25-1 to TRBJ1-2; 7 bases match TRBD1. Germline assignment: CDR1 MGHDK and CDR2 SYGVNS. The V segment lost 4 bases and the J segment 8 bases; nucleotides outside the gene matches: 13. The CDR3 runs 15 residues. This CDR3 reads CASSVNRGAMGGYTF. The DNA for the CDR3 is TGTGCCAGCAGTGTAAACAGGGGAGCCATGGGGGGCTACACCTTC.

This sequence joins TRBV21-1 and TRBJ1-4; TRBD1 was called by the table and not checked on the DNA. TRBV21-1 has pseudogene status. The CDR3 loop spans 14 amino acids. The CDR3 nucleotides are TGTGCCAGCAGCCCCCGCGAGGGGGATGAAAAACTGTTTTTT. It encodes CASSPREGDEKLFF.

This sequence joins TRBV6-5 and TRBJ1-1, with no clear D. The CDR3 is 13 amino acids. Looked up from germline, CDR1 is MNHEY and CDR2 is SVGAGI. V was trimmed by 0 bases and J by 2 bases, leaving 4 bases between them. CDR3 amino acids: CASSYSSNTEAFF. CDR3 DNA sequence: TGTGCCAGCAGTTACTCCTCTAACACTGAAGCTTTCTTT.

In this sample, this clone turned up a few times. The chain has TRBV6-6 and TRBJ2-2; tentative D call: TRBD1 (6 bases). Germline CDR1 reads MNHNY; CDR2 reads SVGAGI (reference sequence). CDR3 length: 15 residues. V lost 2 bases and J 5 bases, leaving 12 bases between the germline ends. This chain's CDR3 is CASSYAGAGTGELFF. The CDR3 coding sequence is TGTGCCAGCAGTTACGCAGGGGCAGGTACCGGGGAGCTGTTTTTT.

V usage is TRBV18 and J usage is TRBJ2-7; TRBD1 matches 8 bases. The CDR3 spans 14 residues. After removal of 1 base from V and 2 bases from J, the junction contained 1 base not matched to a gene. Germline loops: CDR1 KGHSH, CDR2 LQKENI. CDR3 sequence (DNA): TGTGCCAGCTCACCACGGGACAGGACCTACGAGCAGTACTTC. This translates into CASSPRDRTYEQYF.

The chain joins TRBV7-8 to TRBJ2-1; D possibly corresponds to TRBD2 (5 bases). This CDR3 has 16 amino acids. Trimming left V 5 bases short and J 4 bases short, with 18 bases between. The germline V gene encodes CDR1 SGHVS and CDR2 FQNEAQ. The CDR3 nucleotides read TGTGCCAGCAGCCGAAGCGGCGGCCAGCCTTACAATGAGCAGTTCTTC. It is translated as CASSRSGGQPYNEQFF. Full variable domain (missing parts from reference TRBV7-8 and TRBJ2-1): GAGVSQSPRYKVAKRGQDVALRCDPISGHVSLFWYQQALGQGPEFLTYFQNEAQLDKSGLPSDRFFAERPEGSVSTLKIQRTQQEDSAVYLCASSRSGGQPYNEQFFGPGTRLTVL.

This clone was counted between two and nine times. Its ends do not fully match the called genes, so a read error is possible. This chain connects TRBV7-9 to TRBJ2-6; D uncertain. The CDR3 covers 16 residues. Germline values: CDR1 SEHNR, CDR2 FQNEAQ (reference sequence). The DNA for the CDR3 is TGTTCCAGCAGCCTATACTCGAGCCCTGGGGCCAACGTCCTGACTTTC. Protein: CSSSLYSSPGANVLTF.

In its sample, this clone was seen a few times. The chain has TRBV28 and TRBJ1-5, with D hard to call. The CDR3 totals 13 residues. Trimming took off 5 bases at V and 7 bases at J, with 12 bases between the two ends. Germline assignment: CDR1 MDHEN and CDR2 SYDVKM. The CDR3 here is CASSGSTNQPQHF. DNA for the CDR3: TGTGCCAGCAGTGGGTCAACTAACCAGCCCCAGCATTTT.

The rearrangement links TRBV7-2 to TRBJ1-3; 9 bases match TRBD1. This CDR3 is 16 amino acids long. Germline CDR1 SGHTA, CDR2 FQGNSA. With V trimmed by 3 bases and J by 4 bases, 7 bases remained unmatched. The CDR3 here is CASSFYLGQGGNTIYF. The CDR3 DNA reads as TGTGCCAGCAGCTTCTACTTGGGACAGGGAGGAAACACCATATATTTT.

The J gene is TRBJ2-3, the V gene TRBV5-4; D is perhaps TRBD2 (5 bases). The V end lost 1 base, the J end lost 5 bases, and 26 bases lay between the germline ends. CDR3 length: 19 amino acids. Looked up from germline, CDR1 is SGHNT and CDR2 is YYREEE (reference sequence). The CDR3 sequence: CASSLTPPVGARTRDTQYF. The CDR3 nucleotides read TGTGCCAGCAGCTTGACCCCCCCCGTGGGAGCCCGCACAAGAGATACGCAGTATTTT.

V is TRBV2 and J is TRBJ2-1; no reliable D call. This CDR3 has 12 amino acids. Trimming pared 7 bases from V and 6 bases from J, leaving 10 bases between. Germline lookup yields CDR1 SNHLY and CDR2 FYNNEI. The CDR3 DNA sequence: TGTGCCAGCAATCAGGAATCCAATGAGCAGTTCTTC. This translates into CASNQESNEQFF. Looking up the rest from reference TRBV2 and TRBJ2-1 gives the full variable domain: EPEVTQTPSHQVTQMGQEVILRCVPISNHLYFYWYRQILGQKVEFLVSFYNNEISEKSEIFDDQFSVERPDGSNFTLKIRSTKLEDSAMYFCASNQESNEQFFGPGTRLTVL.

The rearrangement joins TRBV25-1 to TRBJ1-2; 9 bases are shared with TRBD1. The junction had 2 bases not matched to a gene; V was cut back by 2 bases and J by 7 bases. Germline V gene data show CDR1 as MGHDK and CDR2 as SYGVNS. This CDR3 is 13 amino acids long. CDR3 loop: CASSEGQGFGYTF. The CDR3 DNA reads TGTGCCAGCAGTGAAGGACAGGGGTTTGGCTACACCTTC.

This clone was recorded only once. The chain recombines TRBV27 with TRBJ1-1; 8 bases map to TRBD1. The CDR3 runs to 14 residues. V lost 5 bases, J lost 4 bases, and 6 bases stayed unmatched. Germline V gene data show CDR1 as MNHEY and CDR2 as SMNVEV (reference sequence). CDR3 sequence: CASSVDRVGTEAFF. The CDR3 DNA is TGTGCCAGCAGTGTGGACAGGGTGGGCACTGAAGCTTTCTTT.

The CDR3: CASSVQGYEQYF. As DNA, the CDR3 is TGTGCCAGCAGCGTACAGGGGTACGAGCAGTACTTC. V is TRBV7-8 and J is TRBJ2-7; TRBD1 agrees at 7 bases. This CDR3 comprises 12 residues. CDR1 is SGHVS, CDR2 FQNEAQ, per germline. After removal of 5 bases from V and 4 bases from J, the junction contained 2 bases not matched to a gene.

For this clone: At the DNA level, this CDR3 is encoded by other sequences in the same sample as well. This chain uses TRBV29-1 with TRBJ2-7; a weak D match, TRBD1 (5 bases). Trimming cost V 1 base and J 5 bases, with 12 bases left between them. Germline CDR1 reads SQVTM; CDR2 reads ANQGSEA. The CDR3 loop spans 13 amino acids. Here the CDR3 reads CSVEGGREDEQYF. CDR3 in DNA: TGCAGCGTTGAAGGCGGCAGGGAAGACGAGCAGTACTTC.

The chain combines TRBV18 with TRBJ1-6; TRBD1 matches at 9 bases. CDR1 KGHSH and CDR2 LQKENI come from the germline V gene. The V gene end was trimmed by 6 bases and the J gene end by 7 bases; junction bases not matched to a gene: 4. The length of the CDR3 is 14 residues. The CDR3 region is CASSEGTGNSPLHF. In DNA form, the CDR3 reads TGTGCCAGCTCCGAGGGGACAGGGAATTCACCCCTCCACTTT.

The rearrangement uses TRBV5-4 and TRBJ1-2; D gene unclear. Germline CDR1 reads SGHNT; CDR2 reads YYREEE (reference sequence). V dropped 2 bases and J dropped 5 bases, with 13 bases sitting between them. The CDR3 contains 14 residues. CDR3 nucleotide sequence: TGTGCCAGCAGCTTACCGGTCAGCGTATATGGCTACACCTTC. Translation gives CASSLPVSVYGYTF.

CDR3 region: CSVGLAPDTQYF. The CDR3, as DNA: TGCAGCGTTGGACTAGCTCCAGATACGCAGTATTTT. The gene calls are TRBV29-1 and TRBJ2-3; 7 bases are a match to TRBD2. The CDR3 has 12 residues. The trim removed 4 bases at V and 4 bases at J, leaving 2 bases unmatched. Germline V gene sequence: CDR1 SQVTM, CDR2 ANQGSEA.

The rearrangement uses TRBV6-1 and TRBJ1-1, with 8 bases identical to TRBD1. The CDR3 covers 14 residues. Trimming took 5 bases from V and 2 from J; bases not matched to a gene: 4. The germline CDR1 and CDR2 sequences are MNHNS and SASEGT. CDR3 amino acids: CASSTDRGNTEAFF. The CDR3 bases are TGTGCCAGCAGTACCGACAGGGGAAACACTGAAGCTTTCTTT.

The chain recombines TRBV5-1 with TRBJ2-2; 10 bases agree with TRBD1. The CDR3 sequence is 16 residues long. CDR1 SGHRS and CDR2 YFSETQ come from the germline V gene. V dropped 0 bases and J dropped 5; count of bases not matched to a gene: 4. CDR3 DNA sequence: TGCGCCAGCAGCTTGGTCCGGGACAGGGGAACCGGGGAGCTGTTTTTT. Amino acid sequence: CASSLVRDRGTGELFF.

The chain combines TRBV18 with TRBJ2-1; a weak D match, TRBD2 (5 bases). V dropped 3 bases and J dropped 0 bases, with 12 bases sitting between them. The CDR3 contains 16 residues. CDR1 is KGHSH, CDR2 LQKENI, per germline. The CDR3 sequence: CASSPEAELSYNEQFF. The CDR3 nucleotides are TGTGCCAGCTCACCGGAAGCGGAGCTCTCCTACAATGAGCAGTTCTTC.

The rearrangement links TRBV29-1 to TRBJ2-2; 11 nucleotides align to TRBD2. This CDR3 region has 14 residues. CDR1 and CDR2 from the germline V gene are SQVTM and ANQGSEA. V shed 6 bases and J 4 bases; nucleotides not matched to a gene: 4. CDR3 in DNA: TGCAGCGTGATAGCGGGGGGGCTCACCGGGGAGCTGTTTTTT. Translated: CSVIAGGLTGELFF.

This clone was seen a handful of times. The V and J genes are TRBV28 and TRBJ2-7; TRBD1 agrees at 8 bases. Germline V gene lookup returns CDR1 MDHEN and CDR2 SYDVKM. V was clipped by 5 bases and J by 2 bases; unmatched bases: 11. CDR3 size: 16 residues. CDR3: CASSQRQGIRTYEQYF. The CDR3 DNA reads as TGTGCCAGCAGTCAAAGACAGGGGATAAGGACCTACGAGCAGTACTTC.

The rearrangement joins TRBV5-1 to TRBJ2-5; maybe TRBD1 (5 bases). CDR3 length equals 14 residues. Germline V gene lookup returns CDR1 SGHRS and CDR2 YFSETQ. V lost 0 bases to trimming and J lost 3 bases, with 9 bases between them. CDR3 loop: CASSLARAEETQYF. CDR3 coding DNA: TGCGCCAGCAGCTTGGCCAGGGCCGAAGAGACCCAGTACTTC.

The V call is TRBV5-4, the J call TRBJ1-1, with D perhaps matching TRBD1 (5 bases). Germline V gene lookup returns CDR1 SGHNT and CDR2 YYREEE (reference sequence). The CDR3 runs 13 residues. V lost 0 bases to trimming and J lost 5 bases, with 8 bases between them. The CDR3 DNA reads as TGTGCCAGCAGCTTGGGCGGGGGAACTGAAGCTTTCTTT. As protein: CASSLGGGTEAFF.

The chain employs TRBV9 and TRBJ2-5; 10 positions agree with TRBD1. The J call could be wrong; TRBJ2-7 is a better fit for the DNA end. Germline-derived CDR1 and CDR2 are SGDLS and YYNGEE. The CDR3 totals 15 residues. CDR3 nucleotides: TGTGCCAGCAGCGGAACCGGGACAGGGGTCCACGAGCAGTACTTC. Translated, it gives CASSGTGTGVHEQYF.

This sequence joins TRBV7-9 and TRBJ2-1; TRBD2 aligns across 11 bases. The CDR3 has 15 residues. V lost 3 bases to trimming and J lost 6 bases; unmatched junction nucleotides: 4. CDR1 and CDR2 from the germline V gene are SEHNR and FQNEAQ (reference sequence). DNA of the CDR3: TGTGCCAGCAGCTTGGCTAGCGGGAGGACCAATGAGCAGTTCTTC. This codes for CASSLASGRTNEQFF.